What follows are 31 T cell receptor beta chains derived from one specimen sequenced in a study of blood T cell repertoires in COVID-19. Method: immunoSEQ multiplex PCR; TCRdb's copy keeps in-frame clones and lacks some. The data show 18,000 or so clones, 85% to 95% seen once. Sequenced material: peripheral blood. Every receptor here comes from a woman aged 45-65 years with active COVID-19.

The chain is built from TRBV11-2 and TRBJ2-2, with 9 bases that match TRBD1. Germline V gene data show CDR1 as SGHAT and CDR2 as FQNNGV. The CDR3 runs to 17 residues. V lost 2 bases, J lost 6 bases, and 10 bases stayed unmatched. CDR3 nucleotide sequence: TGTGCCAGCAGCTTACTCCCCGGACAGGGGCGGGCCGGGGAGCTGTTTTTT. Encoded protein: CASSLLPGQGRAGELFF.

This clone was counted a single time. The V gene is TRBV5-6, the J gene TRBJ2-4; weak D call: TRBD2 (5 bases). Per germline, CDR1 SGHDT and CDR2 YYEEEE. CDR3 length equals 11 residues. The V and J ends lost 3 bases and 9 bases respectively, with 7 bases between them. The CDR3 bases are TGTGCCAGCAGCTCGGCGGGCATTCAGTACTTC. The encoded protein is CASSSAGIQYF.

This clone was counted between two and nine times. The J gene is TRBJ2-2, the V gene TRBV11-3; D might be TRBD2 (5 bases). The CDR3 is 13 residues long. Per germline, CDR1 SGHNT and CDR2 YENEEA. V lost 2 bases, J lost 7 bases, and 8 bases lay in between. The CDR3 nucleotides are TGTGCCAGCAGCTTATGGGAGCACGGGGAGCTGTTTTTT. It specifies CASSLWEHGELFF.

DNA for the CDR3: TGTGCCTGGAGTGTAGGCCCCTCAGGGTCGCTAGGCTACACCTTC. It encodes CAWSVGPSGSLGYTF. The chain couples TRBV30 to TRBJ1-2; tentative D call: TRBD1 (5 bases). The CDR3 loop spans 15 amino acids. Between the trimmed V and J ends, which lost 0 bases and 8 bases, there was a span of 19 bases. Germline V CDR1 and CDR2: GTSNPN, SVGIG (reference sequence).

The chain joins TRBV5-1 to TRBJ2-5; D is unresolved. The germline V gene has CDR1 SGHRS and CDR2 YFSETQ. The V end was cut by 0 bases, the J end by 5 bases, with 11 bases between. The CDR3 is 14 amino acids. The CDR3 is CASSLEPNGETQYF. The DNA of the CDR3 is TGCGCCAGCAGCTTGGAGCCCAACGGGGAGACCCAGTACTTC.

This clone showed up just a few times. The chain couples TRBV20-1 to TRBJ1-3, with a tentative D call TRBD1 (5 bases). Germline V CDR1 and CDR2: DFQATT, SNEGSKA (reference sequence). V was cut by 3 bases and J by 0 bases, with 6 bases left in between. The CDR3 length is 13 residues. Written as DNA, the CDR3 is TGCAGTGCTAGTAGGGGCTCTGGAAACACCATATATTTT. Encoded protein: CSASRGSGNTIYF.

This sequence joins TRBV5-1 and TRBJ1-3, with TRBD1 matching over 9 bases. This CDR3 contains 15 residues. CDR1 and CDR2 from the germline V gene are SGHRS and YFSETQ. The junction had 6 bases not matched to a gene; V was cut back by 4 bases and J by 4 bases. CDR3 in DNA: TGCGCCAGCAGCATAGGACAGGGGCCCGGAAACACCATATATTTT. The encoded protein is CASSIGQGPGNTIYF.

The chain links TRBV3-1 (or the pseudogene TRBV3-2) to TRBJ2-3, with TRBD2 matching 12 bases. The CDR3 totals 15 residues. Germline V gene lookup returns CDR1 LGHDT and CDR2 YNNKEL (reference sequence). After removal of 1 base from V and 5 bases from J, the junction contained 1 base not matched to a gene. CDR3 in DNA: TGTGCCAGCAGCCAAGGACTAGCGGGAGTAGATACGCAGTATTTT. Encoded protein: CASSQGLAGVDTQYF.

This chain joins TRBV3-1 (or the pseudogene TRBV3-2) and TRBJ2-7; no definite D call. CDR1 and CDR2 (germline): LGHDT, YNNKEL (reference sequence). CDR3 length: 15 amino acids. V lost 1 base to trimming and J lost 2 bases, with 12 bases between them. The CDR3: CASSQVSGRAYEQYF. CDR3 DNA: TGTGCCAGCAGCCAAGTCTCAGGTCGAGCCTACGAGCAGTACTTC.

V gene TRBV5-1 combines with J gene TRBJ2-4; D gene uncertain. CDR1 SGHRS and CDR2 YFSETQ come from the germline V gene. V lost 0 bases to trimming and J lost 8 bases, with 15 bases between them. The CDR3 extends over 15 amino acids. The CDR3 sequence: CASSLGQGTKYIQYF. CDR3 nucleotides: TGCGCCAGCAGCTTGGGACAAGGCACGAAATACATTCAGTACTTC.

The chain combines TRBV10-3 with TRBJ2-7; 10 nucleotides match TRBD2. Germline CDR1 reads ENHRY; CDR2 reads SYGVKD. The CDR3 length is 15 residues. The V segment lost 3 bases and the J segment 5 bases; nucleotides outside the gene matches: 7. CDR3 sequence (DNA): TGTGCCATCAGTGATGATCTAGCGGGAGTCCACGAGCAGTACTTC. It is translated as CAISDDLAGVHEQYF.

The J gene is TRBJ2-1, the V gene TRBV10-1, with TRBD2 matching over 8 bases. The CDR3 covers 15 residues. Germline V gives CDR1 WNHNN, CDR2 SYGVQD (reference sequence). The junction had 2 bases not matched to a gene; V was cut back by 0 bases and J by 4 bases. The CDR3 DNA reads TGCGCCAGCAGTGAGTCGGGACTAGGGTACAATGAGCAGTTCTTC. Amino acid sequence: CASSESGLGYNEQFF.

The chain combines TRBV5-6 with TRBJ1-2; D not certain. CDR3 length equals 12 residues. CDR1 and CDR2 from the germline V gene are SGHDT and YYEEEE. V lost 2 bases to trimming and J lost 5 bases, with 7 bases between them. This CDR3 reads CASSFIEYGYTF. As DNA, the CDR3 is TGTGCCAGCAGCTTCATCGAGTATGGCTACACCTTC. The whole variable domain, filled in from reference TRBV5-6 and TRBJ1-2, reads DAGVTQSPTHLIKTRGQQVTLRCSPKSGHDTVSWYQQALGQGPQFIFQYYEEEERQRGNFPDRFSGHQFPNYSSELNVNALLLGDSALYLCASSFIEYGYTFGSGTRLTVV.

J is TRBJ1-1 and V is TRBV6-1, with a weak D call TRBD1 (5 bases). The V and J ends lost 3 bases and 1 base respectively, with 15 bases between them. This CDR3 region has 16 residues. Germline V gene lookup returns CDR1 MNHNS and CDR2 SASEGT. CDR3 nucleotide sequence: TGTGCCAGCAGTGAGAAGGCAGGGTGGTGGAACACTGAAGCTTTCTTT. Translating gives CASSEKAGWWNTEAFF.

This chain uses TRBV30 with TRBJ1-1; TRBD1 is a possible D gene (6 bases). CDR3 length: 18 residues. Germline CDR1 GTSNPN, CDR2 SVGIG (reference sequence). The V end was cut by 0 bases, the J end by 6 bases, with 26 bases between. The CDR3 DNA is TGTGCCTGGAGTGTACTAACTTCCGGGAGGGGGAGACCGGCTGAAGCTTTCTTT. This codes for CAWSVLTSGRGRPAEAFF.

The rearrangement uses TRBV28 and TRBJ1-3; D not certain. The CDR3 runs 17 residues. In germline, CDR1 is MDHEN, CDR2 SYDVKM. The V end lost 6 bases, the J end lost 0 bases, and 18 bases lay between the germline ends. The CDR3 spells CASSSGGGSLSGNTIYF. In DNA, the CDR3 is TGTGCCAGCAGCTCCGGCGGCGGAAGCCTCTCTGGAAACACCATATATTTT.

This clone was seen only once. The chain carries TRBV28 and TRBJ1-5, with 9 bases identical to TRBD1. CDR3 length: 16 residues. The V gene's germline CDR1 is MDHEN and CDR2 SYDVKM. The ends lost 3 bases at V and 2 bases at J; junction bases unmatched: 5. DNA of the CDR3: TGTGCCAGCAGTTTGGGACAGGGCGGCGGCAATCAGCCCCAGCATTTT. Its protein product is CASSLGQGGGNQPQHF.

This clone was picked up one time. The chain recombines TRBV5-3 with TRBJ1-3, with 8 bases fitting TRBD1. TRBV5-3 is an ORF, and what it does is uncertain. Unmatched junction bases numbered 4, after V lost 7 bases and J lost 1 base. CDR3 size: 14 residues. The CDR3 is CARGQGRSGNTIYF. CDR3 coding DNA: TGTGCCAGAGGACAGGGTCGTTCTGGAAACACCATATATTTT.

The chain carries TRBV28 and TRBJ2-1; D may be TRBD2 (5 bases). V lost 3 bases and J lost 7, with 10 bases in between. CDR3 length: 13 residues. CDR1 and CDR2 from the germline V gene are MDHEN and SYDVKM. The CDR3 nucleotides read TGTGCCAGCAGTTTGATTGGGAGAAATGAGCAGTTCTTC. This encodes CASSLIGRNEQFF.

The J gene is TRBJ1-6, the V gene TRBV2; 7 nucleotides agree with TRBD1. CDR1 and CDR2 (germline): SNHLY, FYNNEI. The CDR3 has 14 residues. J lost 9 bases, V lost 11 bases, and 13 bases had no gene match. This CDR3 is CAGATDRTGSPLHF. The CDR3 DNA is TGTGCCGGGGCTACGGACAGGACCGGTTCACCCCTCCACTTT.

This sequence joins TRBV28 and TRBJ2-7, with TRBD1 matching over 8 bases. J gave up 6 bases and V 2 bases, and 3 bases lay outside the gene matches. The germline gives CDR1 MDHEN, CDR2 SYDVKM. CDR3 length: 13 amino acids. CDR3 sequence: CASSLPRGLEQYF. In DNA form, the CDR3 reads TGTGCCAGCAGTTTACCCAGGGGGCTCGAGCAGTACTTC.

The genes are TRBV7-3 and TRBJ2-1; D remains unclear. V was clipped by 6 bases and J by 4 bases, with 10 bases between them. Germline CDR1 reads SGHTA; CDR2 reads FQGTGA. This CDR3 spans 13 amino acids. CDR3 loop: CASSLERYNEQFF. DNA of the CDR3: TGTGCCAGCAGTTTAGAGAGATACAATGAGCAGTTCTTC.

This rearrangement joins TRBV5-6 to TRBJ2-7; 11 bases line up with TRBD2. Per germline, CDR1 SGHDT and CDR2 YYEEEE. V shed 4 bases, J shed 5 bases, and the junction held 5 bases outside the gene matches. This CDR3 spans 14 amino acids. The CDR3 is CASSLTSGTHEQYF. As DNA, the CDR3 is TGTGCCAGCAGCCTGACTAGCGGGACCCACGAGCAGTACTTC. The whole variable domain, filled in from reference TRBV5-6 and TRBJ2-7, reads DAGVTQSPTHLIKTRGQQVTLRCSPKSGHDTVSWYQQALGQGPQFIFQYYEEEERQRGNFPDRFSGHQFPNYSSELNVNALLLGDSALYLCASSLTSGTHEQYFGPGTRLTVT.

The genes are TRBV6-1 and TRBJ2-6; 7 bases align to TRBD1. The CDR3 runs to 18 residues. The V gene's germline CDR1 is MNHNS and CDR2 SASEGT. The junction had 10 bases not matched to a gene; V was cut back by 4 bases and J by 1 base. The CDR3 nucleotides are TGTGCCAGCAGTGGACAGGGACATAGGTTGTCTGGGGCCAACGTCCTGACTTTC. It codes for CASSGQGHRLSGANVLTF.

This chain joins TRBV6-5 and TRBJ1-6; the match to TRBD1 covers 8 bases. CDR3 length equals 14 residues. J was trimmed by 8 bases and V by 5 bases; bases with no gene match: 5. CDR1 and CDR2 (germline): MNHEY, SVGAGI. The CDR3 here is CASSRTGGYSPLHF. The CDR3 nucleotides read TGTGCCAGCAGTCGAACAGGGGGATATTCACCCCTCCACTTT.

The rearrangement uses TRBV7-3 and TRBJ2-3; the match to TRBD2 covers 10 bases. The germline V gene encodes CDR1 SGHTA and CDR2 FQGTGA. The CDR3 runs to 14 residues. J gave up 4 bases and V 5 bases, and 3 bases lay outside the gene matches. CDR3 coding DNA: TGTGCCAGCAGCCCAGGACTAGCGGCAGATACGCAGTATTTT. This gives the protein CASSPGLAADTQYF.

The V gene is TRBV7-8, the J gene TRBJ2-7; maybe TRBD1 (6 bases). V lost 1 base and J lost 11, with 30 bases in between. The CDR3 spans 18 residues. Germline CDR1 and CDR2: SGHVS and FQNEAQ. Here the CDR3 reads CASSLVGRQAAKNGREYF. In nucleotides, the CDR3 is TGTGCCAGCAGCTTAGTTGGTCGACAGGCCGCGAAGAATGGAAGGGAGTACTTC.

Here the CDR3 reads CASSLTSGHHNEQFF. DNA of the CDR3: TGTGCCAGCAGCCTGACTAGCGGACATCACAATGAGCAGTTCTTC. The chain has TRBV9 and TRBJ2-1; TRBD2 matches 9 bases. There are 15 residues in the CDR3. The germline CDR1 and CDR2 sequences are SGDLS and YYNGEE. V lost 4 bases and J lost 5; bases outside the gene matches: 7.

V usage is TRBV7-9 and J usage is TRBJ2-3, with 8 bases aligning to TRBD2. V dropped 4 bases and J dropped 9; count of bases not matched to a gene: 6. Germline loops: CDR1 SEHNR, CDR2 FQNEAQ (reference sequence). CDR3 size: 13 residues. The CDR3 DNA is TGTGCCAGCAGCTCCGCGGGAGGACGGACGCAGTATTTT. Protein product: CASSSAGGRTQYF.

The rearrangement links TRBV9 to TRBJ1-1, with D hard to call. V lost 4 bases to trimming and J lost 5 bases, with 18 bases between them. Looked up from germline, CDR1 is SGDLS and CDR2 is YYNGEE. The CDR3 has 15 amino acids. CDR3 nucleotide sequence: TGTGCCAGCAGCACCTCGCAGGCGCCGGGAACTGAAGCTTTCTTT. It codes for CASSTSQAPGTEAFF. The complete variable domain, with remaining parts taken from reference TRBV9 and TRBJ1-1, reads DSGVTQTPKHLITATGQRVTLRCSPRSGDLSVYWYQQSLDQGLQFLIQYYNGEERAKGNILERFSAQQFPDLHSELNLSSLELGDSALYFCASSTSQAPGTEAFFGQGTRLTVV.

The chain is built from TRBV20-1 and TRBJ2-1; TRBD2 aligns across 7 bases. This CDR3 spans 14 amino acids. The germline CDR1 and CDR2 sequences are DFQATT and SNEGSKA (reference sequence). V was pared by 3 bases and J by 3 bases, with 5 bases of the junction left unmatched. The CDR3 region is CSASGGSGYNEQFF. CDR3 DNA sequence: TGCAGTGCTAGTGGCGGGAGTGGCTACAATGAGCAGTTCTTC.